The 18 T cell receptor beta chains below come from one sample, sequenced in a study of T cell responses to AZD1222 COVID-19 vaccine. Generated by immunoSEQ multiplex PCR, the TCRdb table keeps only in-frame clones and is missing some. The sample includes some 180,000 clones, roughly 92% of them seen just once. Sequences were derived from peripheral blood, sampled 28 days after the second dose of the MenACWY control vaccine. The receptors come from an adult who received the MenACWY meningococcal vaccine as a control.

This chain links TRBV7-8 with TRBJ2-1; D is uncertain. The CDR3 covers 15 residues. V was cut by 3 bases and J by 0 bases, with 9 bases left in between. Germline-derived CDR1 and CDR2 are SGHVS and FQNEAQ. The chain's CDR3 is CASSLYRDSYNEQFF. The CDR3 DNA reads as TGTGCCAGCAGCTTGTACCGAGACTCCTACAATGAGCAGTTCTTC.

Worth noting for this clone: The same CDR3 also results from other DNA sequences found in this sample. CDR3 bases: TGTGCCAGCAGCGCGGGGGGTTCTGGAAACACCATATATTTT. Amino acid sequence: CASSAGGSGNTIYF. The chain is built from TRBV9 and TRBJ1-3, with a tentative D call TRBD1 (5 bases). Trimming took 3 bases from V and 1 from J, leaving 8 bases between them. CDR3 length: 14 amino acids. CDR1 and CDR2 (germline): SGDLS, YYNGEE.

The rearrangement joins TRBV15 to TRBJ2-5; 8 bases line up with TRBD1. The CDR3 is made up of 14 amino acids. The V segment lost 9 bases and the J segment 4 bases; nucleotides outside the gene matches: 10. From germline, CDR1 is LNHNV and CDR2 YYDKDF (reference sequence). CDR3 coding DNA: TGTGCCACTTCACCGGGACAGGCAGGAGAGACCCAGTACTTC. Residues: CATSPGQAGETQYF.

The chain is built from TRBV5-6 and TRBJ1-4; no firm D call. CDR1 SGHDT and CDR2 YYEEEE come from the germline V gene. This CDR3 comprises 13 residues. With 0 bases removed from V and 8 bases from J, the gap between germline ends came to 8 bases. The CDR3 loop reads CASSLDRGEKLFF. As DNA, the CDR3 is TGTGCCAGCAGCTTGGACAGAGGCGAAAAACTGTTTTTT.

The genes are TRBV5-8 and TRBJ1-4; 12 bases map to TRBD1. Germline V gene lookup returns CDR1 SGHTS and CDR2 YDEGEE. The trim removed 4 bases at V and 8 bases at J, leaving 15 bases unmatched. The CDR3 sequence is 18 residues long. The CDR3 is CASSTGAGQGARGEKLFF. CDR3 nucleotide sequence: TGTGCCAGCAGCACGGGTGCGGGACAGGGGGCGCGAGGGGAAAAACTGTTTTTT. Complete variable domain (other parts from reference TRBV5-8 and TRBJ1-4): EAGVTQSPTHLIKTRGQQATLRCSPISGHTSVYWYQQALGLGLQFLLWYDEGEERNRGNFPPRFSGRQFPNYSSELNVNALELEDSALYLCASSTGAGQGARGEKLFFGSGTQLSVL.

The V and J genes are TRBV9 and TRBJ1-1; tentative D call: TRBD1 (6 bases). V was cut by 2 bases and J by 6 bases, with 14 bases left in between. Germline V gene sequence: CDR1 SGDLS, CDR2 YYNGEE. The CDR3 spans 14 residues. As DNA, the CDR3 is TGTGCCAGCAGCGTTTTTGGGACACCTTCTGAAGCTTTCTTT. Translated: CASSVFGTPSEAFF.

Only a few counts were recorded for this clone. The chain combines TRBV5-5 with TRBJ2-7; TRBD1 agrees at 7 bases. V shed 4 bases, J shed 0 bases, and the junction held 7 bases outside the gene matches. This CDR3 is 15 amino acids long. The germline gives CDR1 SGHKS, CDR2 YYEKEE (reference sequence). CDR3: CASSRGTDISYEQYF. CDR3 bases: TGTGCCAGCAGCAGAGGGACAGACATCTCCTACGAGCAGTACTTC.

This chain joins TRBV4-3 and TRBJ2-1; 11 bases agree with TRBD2. V was clipped by 4 bases and J by 9 bases; unmatched bases: 8. Germline CDR1 reads LGHNA; CDR2 reads YSLEER. CDR3 length: 15 amino acids. The DNA for the CDR3 is TGCGCCAGCAGCCGAGTAGCGGGAGGGGGGAGTGAGCAGTTCTTC. Its translation: CASSRVAGGGSEQFF.

The genes are TRBV4-2 and TRBJ1-5, with D possibly TRBD1 on 6 matching bases. This CDR3 spans 15 amino acids. Trimming left V 1 base short and J 6 bases short, with 13 bases between. Looked up from germline, CDR1 is LGHNA and CDR2 is YNFKEQ. As DNA, the CDR3 is TGTGCCAGCAGCCAAGGTGAGGGGGGGCTTCAGCCCCAGCATTTT. Amino acid sequence: CASSQGEGGLQPQHF.

The rearrangement links TRBV9 to TRBJ1-2, with 8 bases lining up with TRBD1. The CDR3 is made up of 15 amino acids. V gave up 3 bases and J gave up 2 bases; unmatched junction bases: 6. From germline, CDR1 is SGDLS and CDR2 YYNGEE. CDR3 DNA: TGTGCCAGCAGCGCGGGACAGGTGACCAACTATGGCTACACCTTC. The encoded protein is CASSAGQVTNYGYTF.

The gene calls are TRBV6-1 and TRBJ2-7, with 8 bases fitting TRBD1. V shed 1 base and J 7 bases; nucleotides not matched to a gene: 6. CDR1 is MNHNS and CDR2 is SASEGT in the germline V gene. The CDR3 has 14 residues. CDR3 sequence: CASSEGTGRQEQYF. In nucleotides, the CDR3 is TGTGCCAGCAGTGAAGGGACAGGGAGGCAAGAGCAGTACTTC.

J is TRBJ2-1 and V is TRBV5-6, with TRBD2 matching 8 bases. CDR3 size: 16 residues. The J segment lost 8 bases and the V segment lost 4 bases, leaving 14 bases of the junction unmatched. The germline V gene has CDR1 SGHDT and CDR2 YYEEEE. The CDR3 DNA reads as TGTGCCAGCAGCCCGCGGATCGGGACTAGAATAGATGAGCAGTTCTTC. It encodes CASSPRIGTRIDEQFF.

V is TRBV7-8 and J is TRBJ1-5; no clear D gene. V dropped 0 bases and J dropped 2 bases, with 5 bases sitting between them. Germline values: CDR1 SGHVS, CDR2 FQNEAQ. The CDR3 spans 14 residues. CDR3 DNA sequence: TGTGCCAGCAGCTTAGCTGGAGGCAATCAGCCCCAGCATTTT. As protein: CASSLAGGNQPQHF.

A few counts support this clone. The chain joins TRBV13 to TRBJ1-4; D is ambiguous. Germline assignment: CDR1 PRHDT and CDR2 FYEKMQ (reference sequence). The CDR3 is 16 amino acids. The V end was cut by 1 base, the J end by 6 bases, with 15 bases between. Here the CDR3 DNA reads TGTGCCAGCAGCTTAGCCATGGCGCTGGTGGATGAAAAACTGTTTTTT. This sequence encodes CASSLAMALVDEKLFF.

J is TRBJ1-6 and V is TRBV6-5; TRBD1 is a possible D gene (5 bases). Trimming cost V 6 bases and J 5 bases, with 8 bases left between them. Germline CDR1 MNHEY, CDR2 SVGAGI. The CDR3 runs 13 residues. The chain's CDR3 is CASSRGDNSPLHF. The CDR3 DNA follows: TGTGCCAGCAGCCGGGGGGATAATTCACCCCTCCACTTT.

The genes are TRBV19 and TRBJ1-4; TRBD1 matches 8 bases. CDR3 length: 16 residues. V lost 3 bases and J lost 10; bases outside the gene matches: 13. Germline-derived CDR1 and CDR2 are LNHDA and SQIVND (reference sequence). In nucleotides, the CDR3 is TGTGCCAGTAGTATCAGCCCTGGACAGGGTATCGGAAAACTGTTTTTT. This sequence encodes CASSISPGQGIGKLFF.

The gene calls are TRBV6-5 and TRBJ2-3; D remains ambiguous. V lost 7 bases, J lost 6 bases, and 20 bases lay in between. The CDR3 extends over 15 amino acids. CDR1 is MNHEY and CDR2 is SVGAGI in the germline V gene. In nucleotides, the CDR3 is TGTGCCAGCACCCTCCGGGCCTTCCGGCGGGATACGCAGTATTTT. It encodes CASTLRAFRRDTQYF.

This clone appeared a few times. The chain carries TRBV14 and TRBJ2-1; a possible D gene is TRBD2 (5 bases). This CDR3 region has 13 residues. Trimming removed 3 bases at V and 9 bases at J, with 12 bases between. In germline, CDR1 is SGHDN, CDR2 FVKESK. CDR3 coding DNA: TGTGCCAGCAGCCAGGTCCCCGGAGGTGAGCAGTTCTTC. Protein: CASSQVPGGEQFF.